This T cell receptor (beta chain) was sequenced for a study of OX40 agonist ivuxolimab in advanced cancers. Assay: immunoSEQ multiplex PCR; the TCRdb copy retains only in-frame clones and omits some. The top ten clones hold approximately 25% of a sample with about 26,000 clones, around 85% of them seen once. This clone was picked up one time. This specimen consisted of CD4+ or CD8+ T cells sorted from blood, obtained in a trial of the OX40 agonist ivuxolimab. This clonotype was sampled from an adult with an advanced solid tumor such as melanoma, head and neck, liver or kidney cancer.

In nucleotides, the CDR3 is TGCGCCAGCAGCCAAGATTTGGGGAGCTCCTACGAGCAGTACTTC. Protein sequence: CASSQDLGSSYEQYF. This chain uses TRBV4-3 with TRBJ2-7; a possible D gene is TRBD2 (5 bases). Looked up from germline, CDR1 is LGHNA and CDR2 is YSLEER. The CDR3 totals 15 residues. Deletions cut 0 bases from V and 0 bases from J, with 9 bases between.